A selection of T cell receptor beta chains follows, all from one sample in a study of T cells after yellow fever vaccination. TCRdb reprocessed the 5' RACE reads with MiXCR, giving one entry per CDR3 protein. The data show 550,000 or so distinct CDR3 sequences, with over 15% seen just once and roughly an eighth held by the top ten. Sequencing used PBMCs, obtained 15 days after the yellow fever booster vaccination. The receptor set was obtained from a man between 25 and 39 years old who received the YFV17D yellow fever vaccine. CDR3s include the opening cysteine and the closing phenylalanine or tryptophan. The D gene is left open where the match is weak. Clone size appears in some rows only: once, few, many, or a class for an expanded clone.

TRBV28,-,-,TRBJ2-3,TGTGCCAGCAGTGGCGACAGGAAACAAGCAAACACAGATACGCAGTATTTT,CASSGDRKQANTDTQYF
TRBV12-3/TRBV12-4,many,-,TRBJ1-5,TGTGCCAGCAGCTTTAGCAATCAGCCCCAGCATTTT,CASSFSNQPQHF
TRBV7-2,few,-,TRBJ2-1,TGTGCCAGCGCCCGGGACCCCTCCTACAATGAGCAGTTCTTC,CASARDPSYNEQFF
TRBV20-1,few,-,TRBJ2-1,TGCAGTGCTAACCCGGGACTCCCAGTTGGTGAGCAGTTCTTC,CSANPGLPVGEQFF
TRBV12-3/TRBV12-4,many,TRBD1,TRBJ1-1,TGTGCCAGCAGTTTAGCTGGACAGGGTCCGTTATGGACTGAAGCTTTCTTT,CASSLAGQGPLWTEAFF
TRBV11-2,-,TRBD1,TRBJ1-2,TGTGCCAGCAGCTTAGGTCGAGACAGGGGGCATGGCTACACCTTC,CASSLGRDRGHGYTF
TRBV20-1,-,-,TRBJ2-2,TGCAGTGCTCGACAGGGCGGGGGCACCGGGGAGCTGTTTTTT,CSARQGGGTGELFF
TRBV7-8,-,-,TRBJ1-1,TGTGCCAGCAGCTACCAGACCGGGACACCGAACACTGAAGCTTTCTTT,CASSYQTGTPNTEAFF
TRBV7-9,-,-,TRBJ1-1,TGTGCCAGCAGCTTAGTCGAAGCTTTCTTT,CASSLVEAFF
TRBV4-3,-,-,TRBJ2-2,TGCGCCAGCAGCCAAGGTTTTGCCCCCAACACCGGGGAGCTGTTTTTT,CASSQGFAPNTGELFF
TRBV12-3/TRBV12-4,few,-,TRBJ1-6,TGTGCCAGCAGTCCTCCGGGACCGAATAATTCACCCCTCCACTTT,CASSPPGPNNSPLHF
TRBV7-2,-,-,TRBJ2-3,TGTGCCAGCAGCTTAGACCTGGCGGGTTCAGATACGCAGTATTTT,CASSLDLAGSDTQYF
TRBV6-1,many,-,TRBJ2-2,TGTGCCTCATTAAACAGAATGACCGGGGAGCTGTTTTTT,CASLNRMTGELFF
TRBV29-1,few,-,TRBJ2-5,TGCAGCGTCGCCCGGACGGAAGAGACCCAGTACTTC,CSVARTEETQYF
TRBV5-1,once,TRBD2,TRBJ2-3,TGCGCCAGCAGCGTTACTCCGGGACTAGCGACAGATACGCAGTATTTT,CASSVTPGLATDTQYF
TRBV9,few,-,TRBJ2-2,TGTGCCAGCAGCTCCAGGGTTGTCGGGGAGCTGTTTTTT,CASSSRVVGELFF
TRBV12-3/TRBV12-4,-,-,TRBJ1-1,TGTGCCAGCAGCCCGGGGCAGGGGTGGAGTACTGAAGCTTTCTTT,CASSPGQGWSTEAFF
TRBV4-1,few,TRBD2,TRBJ2-7,TGCGCCAGCAGCCAGGCTCCTAGCGGCCTCTCCTACGAGCAGTACTTC,CASSQAPSGLSYEQYF
TRBV7-8,few,TRBD2,TRBJ2-1,TGTGCCAGCAGCTCAGGACTAGCGGGGAGCTCCTACAATGAGCAGTTCTTC,CASSSGLAGSSYNEQFF
TRBV7-8,few,-,TRBJ2-7,TGTGCCAGCAGCTTAGGGAAAACCTACGAGCAGTACTTC,CASSLGKTYEQYF
TRBV20-1,few,-,TRBJ2-7,TGCAGTGCTAGAGATCTCCGGGACCCGAGGGGGGAGCAGTACTTC,CSARDLRDPRGEQYF
TRBV7-2,few,-,TRBJ1-4,TGTGCCAGCAGCACATCCCCAGGGGCTAATGAAAAACTGTTTTTT,CASSTSPGANEKLFF
TRBV6-4,-,TRBD2,TRBJ2-1,TGTGCCAGCAGCGAAATAGCGGGAGGAAGGAATGAGCAGTTCTTC,CASSEIAGGRNEQFF
TRBV3-1,few,TRBD1,TRBJ1-1,TGTGCCAGCAGCCAGAGGACAGGGGAGGGTCATGAAGCTTTCTTT,CASSQRTGEGHEAFF
TRBV27,-,-,TRBJ2-1,TGTGCCAGCAGTCTAGACACGCGGGGCTATAATGAGCAGTTCTTC,CASSLDTRGYNEQFF
TRBV7-9,few,TRBD1,TRBJ2-3,TGTGCCAGCGCTCCAGGGGGCGGGCCGAGCACAGATACGCAGTATTTT,CASAPGGGPSTDTQYF
TRBV20-1,-,-,TRBJ2-3,TGCAGTGCGGCCCCCGGGACTGACAACCATATATACACAGATACGCAGTATTTT,CSAAPGTDNHIYTDTQYF
TRBV20-1,-,TRBD1,TRBJ2-7,TGCAGTGCAAAACTACAGGGGGGTTCCTACGAGCAGTACTTC,CSAKLQGGSYEQYF
TRBV10-3,-,-,TRBJ1-4,TGTGCCATCAGTGAGTCGTTGGGGGCAGCTAATGAAAAACTGTTTTTT,CAISESLGAANEKLFF
TRBV20-1,-,TRBD1,TRBJ1-2,TGCAGTGCCGAACAAACAGGGGCTGGCACCTTC,CSAEQTGAGTF